Below are 9 T cell receptor beta chains sequenced from a single sample in a study of post-analysis software for immune sequencing data. Carried by the TCR beta cDNA libraries were unique molecular identifiers. TCRdb reprocessed the PCR reads with MiXCR, giving one entry per CDR3 protein. The sample carries approximately 250,000 distinct CDR3 sequences, 30% to 45% recorded once. Whole-study findings and limits: TRBV5-6, TRBV5-1 and TRBV20-1 were among four to six TRBV segments more frequent in patients than controls.

What these receptors recognize is not known. Sequencing was performed on blood. The receptor set was obtained from a girl aged 10 to 17 with multiple sclerosis.

The chain is built from TRBV9 and TRBJ2-1; 8 nucleotides line up with TRBD2. There are 16 residues in the CDR3. CDR1 is SGDLS and CDR2 is YYNGEE in the germline V gene. Germline trimming cut 7 bases from V and 0 bases from J; bases unmatched to any gene: 9. This chain's CDR3 is CASGSLAGSSYNEQFF. CDR3 nucleotide sequence: TGTGCCAGCGGTAGCCTAGCGGGTTCCTCCTACAATGAGCAGTTCTTC. Complete variable domain (other parts from reference TRBV9 and TRBJ2-1): DSGVTQTPKHLITATGQRVTLRCSPRSGDLSVYWYQQSLDQGLQFLIQYYNGEERAKGNILERFSAQQFPDLHSELNLSSLELGDSALYFCASGSLAGSSYNEQFFGPGTRLTVL.

V usage is TRBV6-6 and J usage is TRBJ1-4, with D maybe TRBD1 (5 bases). V was shortened by 2 bases and J by 8 bases, with 12 bases between the two germline ends. The CDR3 spans 14 residues. Germline CDR1 reads MNHNY; CDR2 reads SVGAGI (reference sequence). CDR3 in amino acids: CASSYGGVREKLFF. CDR3 DNA: TGTGCCAGCAGTTACGGAGGGGTTCGGGAAAAACTGTTTTTT.

The V call is TRBV7-6, the J call TRBJ2-1, with 9 bases that match TRBD2. The J call may be incorrect, as the DNA end agrees better with TRBJ2-7. Per germline, CDR1 SGHVS and CDR2 FNYEAQ. This CDR3 has 15 residues. CDR3 amino acids: CASSLSGSSYNEQYF. Written as DNA, the CDR3 is TGTGCCAGCAGCCTTAGCGGGAGCTCCTACAATGAGCAGTACTTC.

This clonotype was seen ten or more times. V gene TRBV15 combines with J gene TRBJ2-7, with D uncertain. Germline V CDR1 and CDR2: LNHNV, YYDKDF (reference sequence). The length of the CDR3 is 16 residues. V was cut by 1 base and J by 6 bases, with 19 bases left in between. The DNA for the CDR3 is TGTGCCACCAGCAGAGTACAGCCATTCGAAGTTCCCGAGCAGTACTTC. It translates to CATSRVQPFEVPEQYF. Full variable domain (rest looked up from reference TRBV15 and TRBJ2-7): DAMVIQNPRYQVTQFGKPVTLSCSQTLNHNVMYWYQQKSSQAPKLLFHYYDKDFNNEADTPDNFQSRRPNTSFCFLDIRSPGLGDTAMYLCATSRVQPFEVPEQYFGPGTRLTVT.

This chain uses TRBV12-3 or TRBV12-4 with TRBJ1-2; possibly TRBD1 for D (6 bases). Trimming removed 4 bases at V and 2 bases at J, with 17 bases between. The CDR3 consists of 16 residues. For the CDR3, the DNA is TGTGCCAGCAGTTGGGGGACGGACAGACCAAACTATGGCTACACCTTC. Translated, it gives CASSWGTDRPNYGYTF.

The V call is TRBV15, the J call TRBJ1-2, with 11 bases fitting TRBD1. With 2 bases clipped from V and 0 bases from J, the junction kept 11 bases outside the gene matches. The CDR3 is 19 residues long. CDR1 LNHNV and CDR2 YYDKDF come from the germline V gene (reference sequence). The CDR3 sequence: CATSRNPGQGGFSNYGYTF. CDR3 bases: TGTGCCACCAGCAGAAACCCGGGACAGGGGGGATTCTCTAACTATGGCTACACCTTC. The whole variable domain, remainder taken from reference TRBV15 and TRBJ1-2, is DAMVIQNPRYQVTQFGKPVTLSCSQTLNHNVMYWYQQKSSQAPKLLFHYYDKDFNNEADTPDNFQSRRPNTSFCFLDIRSPGLGDTAMYLCATSRNPGQGGFSNYGYTFGSGTRLTVV.

V is TRBV7-2 and J is TRBJ2-2, with 10 bases fitting TRBD2. In germline, CDR1 is SGHTA, CDR2 FQGNSA. CDR3 length: 16 residues. J gave up 5 bases and V 3 bases, and 6 bases lay outside the gene matches. The CDR3 spells CASSFKREGSTGELFF. CDR3 in DNA: TGTGCCAGCAGCTTTAAGCGGGAGGGTTCGACCGGGGAGCTGTTTTTT.

This chain links TRBV3-1 with TRBJ2-3; D gene ambiguous. V lost 7 bases to trimming and J lost 6 bases, with 8 bases between them. The CDR3 spans 11 residues. Germline V gives CDR1 LGHDT, CDR2 YNNKEL (reference sequence). CDR3 coding DNA: TGTGCCAGCAACCTGACTGATACGCAGTATTTT. It specifies CASNLTDTQYF.

Worth noting for this clonotype: This could be a read error, since a much larger clone is one nucleotide away. This chain connects TRBV12-3 or TRBV12-4 to TRBJ1-2; D remains ambiguous. The CDR3 length is 14 residues. The CDR3 protein is CACSSPWGNYGYTF. CDR3 sequence (DNA): TGTGCCTGCAGTTCCCCTTGGGGTAACTATGGCTACACCTTC.